The 5 T cell receptor beta chains in this list originate from one sample, sequenced in a study of blood T cell repertoires in COVID-19. Repertoires were generated with immunoSEQ multiplex PCR, while TCRdb's copy carries only in-frame clones and drops some. Here the sample spans 150,000 to 250,000 clones, roughly 80% being singletons. What was sequenced was PBMCs or T cells enriched from blood (not recorded which). These receptor sequences come from a man aged 35 to 55 who had recovered from COVID-19.

The chain recombines TRBV19 with TRBJ2-2, with D perhaps matching TRBD2 (6 bases). Per the germline V gene, CDR1 is LNHDA and CDR2 is SQIVND (reference sequence). The CDR3 spans 15 residues. V was pared by 3 bases and J by 6 bases, with 14 bases between. The CDR3 DNA reads as TGTGCCAGTAGTATTTCGAGGGAGCGGGCCGGGGAGCTGTTTTTT. Its protein is CASSISRERAGELFF.

This chain links TRBV27 with TRBJ1-5, with 8 positions matching TRBD1. CDR3 length: 12 residues. Germline lookup yields CDR1 MNHEY and CDR2 SMNVEV (reference sequence). Germline trimming cut 11 bases from V and 0 bases from J; bases unmatched to any gene: 0. The CDR3 loop reads CAGQGSNQPQHF. The CDR3 coding sequence is TGTGCCGGACAGGGTAGCAATCAGCCCCAGCATTTT.

The chain combines TRBV15 with TRBJ2-5; 8 positions agree with TRBD1. Trimming at V came to 1 base and at J to 4 bases, leaving 11 bases not matched to a gene. Germline CDR1 LNHNV, CDR2 YYDKDF (reference sequence). The CDR3 is 17 residues long. Written as DNA, the CDR3 is TGTGCCACCAGCAGAGTTCGAAGCGGACAGGGAGGAGAGACCCAGTACTTC. Translated: CATSRVRSGQGGETQYF.

V gene TRBV5-1 combines with J gene TRBJ1-4; 7 nucleotides line up with TRBD1. The germline V gene encodes CDR1 SGHRS and CDR2 YFSETQ. The CDR3 totals 16 residues. V lost 6 bases, J lost 0 bases, and 8 bases stayed unmatched. The CDR3 loop is CASKRGGQATNEKLFF. The DNA for the CDR3 is TGCGCCAGCAAAAGAGGGGGCCAGGCAACTAATGAAAAACTGTTTTTT. The full variable domain, with the rest looked up from reference TRBV5-1 and TRBJ1-4, is KAGVTQTPRYLIKTRGQQVTLSCSPISGHRSVSWYQQTPGQGLQFLFEYFSETQRNKGNFPGRFSGRQFSNSRSEMNVSTLELGDSALYLCASKRGGQATNEKLFFGSGTQLSVL.

V is TRBV2 and J is TRBJ2-7, with 8 bases that match TRBD2. This CDR3 spans 14 amino acids. The trim removed 8 bases at V and 3 bases at J, leaving 9 bases unmatched. The germline V gene encodes CDR1 SNHLY and CDR2 FYNNEI. The CDR3 loop is CASSAGVGVYEQYF. The CDR3 nucleotides are TGTGCCAGCTCAGCGGGAGTAGGAGTCTACGAGCAGTACTTC.